This entry lists 26 T cell receptor beta chains sequenced from one sample in a study of shared clonotypes between healthy human individuals. Repertoires were generated with immunoSEQ multiplex PCR, while TCRdb's copy carries only in-frame clones and drops some. This table has some 2.3 million clones, over 85% appearing once. Sequenced material: naive CD4+ T cells from PBMCs. Subset described: CD45RA+ positively selected. All receptors derive from a man aged 18 to 35 in good health. Some clones in this sample may be carry-over from other donors' samples.

The rearrangement joins TRBV27 to TRBJ1-1; 9 positions match TRBD1. The germline gives CDR1 MNHEY, CDR2 SMNVEV (reference sequence). With 3 bases clipped from V and 6 bases from J, the junction kept 5 bases outside the gene matches. The CDR3 consists of 14 residues. In nucleotides, the CDR3 is TGTGCCAGCAGTTTCCGGGACAGGGCCCCTGAAGCTTTCTTT. Translating it yields CASSFRDRAPEAFF.

V is TRBV7-2 and J is TRBJ2-7, with TRBD2 as a possible D gene (5 bases). Per germline, CDR1 SGHTA and CDR2 FQGNSA. The CDR3 sequence is 14 residues long. The V end was cut by 1 base, the J end by 2 bases, with 9 bases between. In DNA, the CDR3 is TGTGCCAGCAGCTTAGGGTCGGGAACCTACGAGCAGTACTTC. Residues: CASSLGSGTYEQYF.

This chain connects TRBV5-1 to TRBJ2-3; TRBD2 matches 10 bases. Germline assignment: CDR1 SGHRS and CDR2 YFSETQ. Trimming took 0 bases from V and 6 from J; bases not matched to a gene: 7. The CDR3 extends over 16 amino acids. The CDR3 here is CASSLDPSGSFDTQYF. In DNA form, the CDR3 reads TGCGCCAGCAGCTTGGATCCTAGCGGGAGTTTTGATACGCAGTATTTT. The variable domain in full, completed from reference TRBV5-1 and TRBJ2-3, reads KAGVTQTPRYLIKTRGQQVTLSCSPISGHRSVSWYQQTPGQGLQFLFEYFSETQRNKGNFPGRFSGRQFSNSRSEMNVSTLELGDSALYLCASSLDPSGSFDTQYFGPGTRLTVL.

The rearrangement links TRBV7-2 to TRBJ1-1, with D uncertain. CDR1 SGHTA and CDR2 FQGNSA come from the germline V gene. The germline V and J ends were trimmed by 6 bases and 0 bases, with 5 bases remaining between them. CDR3 length equals 12 residues. The CDR3 DNA reads as TGTGCCAGCAGTCGCATGAACACTGAAGCTTTCTTT. It encodes CASSRMNTEAFF.

This clone occurred a few times. This chain uses TRBV19 with TRBJ1-5; TRBD1 is a possible D gene (6 bases). Looked up from germline, CDR1 is LNHDA and CDR2 is SQIVND (reference sequence). Trimming shortened V by 5 bases and J by 3 bases, and 17 bases separated the two germline ends. The CDR3 is made up of 16 amino acids. DNA for the CDR3: TGTGCCAGTAGTGCCCCGAGGACAGCTTCCAATCAGCCCCAGCATTTT. As protein: CASSAPRTASNQPQHF.

This clone was seen more than once but under ten times. The gene calls are TRBV6-5 and TRBJ1-3; maybe TRBD1 (6 bases). Germline assignment: CDR1 MNHEY and CDR2 SVGAGI. The CDR3 is 14 residues long. The V and J ends lost 9 bases and 0 bases respectively, with 12 bases between them. The chain's CDR3 is CASHTGISGNTIYF. The CDR3 DNA reads as TGTGCCAGTCACACAGGGATCTCTGGAAACACCATATATTTT.

The V gene is TRBV11-2, the J gene TRBJ1-2; D not resolved. Trimming removed 1 base at V and 7 bases at J, with 16 bases between. The CDR3 has 15 residues. Germline CDR1 is SGHAT and CDR2 is FQNNGV. The CDR3 DNA sequence: TGTGCCAGCAGCTTAGGGACCCCTCCTTCTGGTGGCTACACCTTC. Amino acids: CASSLGTPPSGGYTF.

V gene TRBV7-2 combines with J gene TRBJ2-7, with D unresolved. Per the germline V gene, CDR1 is SGHTA and CDR2 is FQGNSA. There are 14 residues in the CDR3. Trimming stripped 5 bases from V and 0 bases from J, with 11 bases between. CDR3 loop: CASSPEMTSYEQYF. In nucleotides, the CDR3 is TGTGCCAGCAGCCCCGAAATGACCTCCTACGAGCAGTACTTC.

A single count supports this clone. The chain joins TRBV5-1 to TRBJ1-2; the D gene is possibly TRBD1 (5 bases). CDR3 size: 13 residues. Germline lookup yields CDR1 SGHRS and CDR2 YFSETQ. V was cut by 0 bases and J by 4 bases, with 7 bases left in between. In DNA form, the CDR3 reads TGCGCCAGCAGCTTGGACGGGACCTATGGCTACACCTTC. Its protein product is CASSLDGTYGYTF.

The V gene is TRBV7-8, the J gene TRBJ1-2; D call uncertain. This CDR3 is built from 13 residues. V gave up 5 bases and J gave up 5 bases, with 12 bases separating them. The germline V gene has CDR1 SGHVS and CDR2 FQNEAQ. CDR3 bases: TGTGCCAGCAGCGGCGGGATAAGTTATGGCTACACCTTC. Its protein product is CASSGGISYGYTF.

The V call is TRBV11-3, the J call TRBJ2-1, with a weak D call TRBD2 (6 bases). The CDR3 is 15 amino acids. V was pared by 5 bases and J by 6 bases, with 17 bases between. From germline, CDR1 is SGHNT and CDR2 YENEEA. The chain's CDR3 is CASSPGVSALNEQFF. In DNA, the CDR3 is TGTGCCAGCAGCCCGGGGGTATCGGCCCTCAATGAGCAGTTCTTC.

The chain uses TRBV11-2 and TRBJ2-7; D possibly corresponds to TRBD2 (6 bases). Germline V gene sequence: CDR1 SGHAT, CDR2 FQNNGV. The ends were cut back, 1 base at V and 1 base at J, with 20 bases in the middle. This CDR3 comprises 18 residues. The CDR3 loop reads CASSLVLLAEWGSYEQYF. CDR3 coding DNA: TGTGCCAGCAGCTTAGTCCTTTTAGCGGAGTGGGGTTCCTACGAGCAGTACTTC.

Notes on this clone: This sample includes further DNA sequences coding for the same CDR3. The J gene is TRBJ2-5, the V gene TRBV4-1, with 7 nucleotides matching TRBD2. This CDR3 has 14 amino acids. V lost 1 base to trimming and J lost 5 bases; unmatched junction nucleotides: 4. The germline CDR1 and CDR2 sequences are MGHRA and YSYEKL. The DNA of the CDR3 is TGCGCCAGCAGCCAAGGTTTGCGGGGGGAGACCCAGTACTTC. It encodes CASSQGLRGETQYF.

Turning to this clone: This sample also contains other DNA sequences that code for the same CDR3. The chain couples TRBV28 to TRBJ2-7; no clear D. CDR3 length equals 12 residues. V was cut by 3 bases and J by 3 bases, with 6 bases left in between. From germline, CDR1 is MDHEN and CDR2 SYDVKM. The CDR3 sequence is CASSLQGYEQYF. The CDR3 nucleotides are TGTGCCAGCAGTTTGCAAGGCTACGAGCAGTACTTC.

On this clone: One end of the junction does not line up with germline, which may come from a read error. The rearrangement uses TRBV6-1 and TRBJ1-5; 7 bases match TRBD1. Germline V gene lookup returns CDR1 MNHNS and CDR2 SASEGT. The CDR3 has 11 residues. The CDR3 DNA sequence: TGTGCCAGCAGTGTGCCCCCCGGACAGGTTTTT. This gives the protein CASSVPPGQVF.

The gene calls are TRBV6-6 and TRBJ1-2; tentatively, D is TRBD1 (6 bases). Germline-derived CDR1 and CDR2 are MNHNY and SVGAGI (reference sequence). V shed 5 bases and J shed 4 bases, with 11 bases lying between them. The CDR3 sequence is 13 residues long. CDR3 region: CASSNTGTYGYTF. The CDR3, as DNA: TGTGCCAGCAGTAACACAGGGACCTATGGCTACACCTTC.

V and J are TRBV6-5 and TRBJ2-7, with TRBD1 matching over 7 bases. The CDR3 covers 13 residues. After removal of 5 bases from V and 2 bases from J, the junction contained 3 bases not matched to a gene. Germline CDR1 reads MNHEY; CDR2 reads SVGAGI. CDR3 protein: CASSNGQAYEQYF. In DNA form, the CDR3 reads TGTGCCAGCAGTAACGGACAGGCCTACGAGCAGTACTTC.

The rearrangement uses TRBV5-1 and TRBJ1-2, with D perhaps TRBD1 (5 bases). V dropped 3 bases and J dropped 0 bases, with 9 bases sitting between them. CDR1 is SGHRS and CDR2 is YFSETQ in the germline V gene. This CDR3 has 14 residues. This CDR3 is CASSSQGANYGYTF. The CDR3 coding sequence is TGCGCCAGCAGCTCTCAGGGAGCTAACTATGGCTACACCTTC. The whole variable domain, remainder taken from reference TRBV5-1 and TRBJ1-2, is KAGVTQTPRYLIKTRGQQVTLSCSPISGHRSVSWYQQTPGQGLQFLFEYFSETQRNKGNFPGRFSGRQFSNSRSEMNVSTLELGDSALYLCASSSQGANYGYTFGSGTRLTVV.

As for this clone: This same CDR3 is encoded by further DNA sequences in the sample. CDR3 in DNA: TGTGCCAGCAGTCCCGGGACTGACCCCTACGAGCAGTACTTC. Protein product: CASSPGTDPYEQYF. The V call is TRBV28, the J call TRBJ2-7, with D perhaps matching TRBD2 (6 bases). CDR3 length: 14 amino acids. Trimming left V 5 bases short and J 2 bases short, with 13 bases between. CDR1 is MDHEN and CDR2 is SYDVKM in the germline V gene.

The rearrangement links TRBV30 to TRBJ2-1; D tentatively reads TRBD1 or TRBD2 (5 bases each). V lost 4 bases and J lost 10, with 14 bases in between. The length of the CDR3 is 12 residues. CDR1 and CDR2 (germline): GTSNPN, SVGIG (reference sequence). The CDR3 protein is CAWTLPGREQFF. The CDR3 DNA reads as TGTGCCTGGACCCTCCCGGGGCGGGAGCAGTTCTTC.

The chain employs TRBV19 and TRBJ1-1, with D possibly TRBD1 on 5 matching bases. Germline lookup yields CDR1 LNHDA and CDR2 SQIVND (reference sequence). With 3 bases removed from V and 3 bases from J, the gap between germline ends came to 14 bases. The CDR3 is 15 residues long. This CDR3 reads CASSIRPGLDTEAFF. CDR3 sequence (DNA): TGTGCCAGTAGTATTCGTCCGGGACTCGACACTGAAGCTTTCTTT.

About this clone itself: Within the sample, other DNA sequences also encode this same CDR3. This chain links TRBV7-2 with TRBJ2-7, with D maybe TRBD2 (5 bases). There are 14 residues in the CDR3. V shed 2 bases and J shed 0 bases, with 8 bases lying between them. Germline V gene data show CDR1 as SGHTA and CDR2 as FQGNSA. The CDR3 bases are TGTGCCAGCAGCTTACGCACTAGCTCCTACGAGCAGTACTTC. It yields the protein CASSLRTSSYEQYF.

The chain carries TRBV7-9 and TRBJ1-1; a weak D match, TRBD1 (5 bases). The CDR3 contains 15 residues. Germline V gives CDR1 SEHNR, CDR2 FQNEAQ (reference sequence). Trimming left V 5 bases short and J 0 bases short, with 13 bases between. This CDR3 reads CASSGTRFMNTEAFF. CDR3 DNA sequence: TGTGCCAGCAGCGGGACGAGGTTTATGAACACTGAAGCTTTCTTT.

The chain is built from TRBV6-5 and TRBJ2-2, with a possible D match to TRBD1 (6 bases). V lost 2 bases, J lost 13 bases, and 17 bases lay in between. This CDR3 spans 14 amino acids. Germline CDR1 and CDR2: MNHEY and SVGAGI. CDR3 sequence reads: CASSYDRDILGLFF. In DNA, the CDR3 is TGTGCCAGCAGTTACGACCGGGACATTTTGGGGCTGTTTTTT.

V and J are TRBV5-4 and TRBJ2-7, with TRBD2 matching 9 bases. Germline-derived CDR1 and CDR2 are SGHNT and YYREEE (reference sequence). The ends lost 4 bases at V and 3 bases at J; junction bases unmatched: 11. This CDR3 spans 16 amino acids. This chain's CDR3 is CASSAGASGDHYEQYF. The CDR3 DNA follows: TGTGCCAGCAGCGCGGGGGCTAGCGGGGATCACTACGAGCAGTACTTC.

This clone has just one count. CDR3: CASSFGGSNNEQFF. The DNA for the CDR3 is TGTGCCAGCAGCTTCGGCGGGAGTAACAATGAGCAGTTCTTC. The gene calls are TRBV7-3 and TRBJ2-1; 7 bases line up with TRBD2. V shed 3 bases and J 5 bases; nucleotides not matched to a gene: 4. The CDR3 consists of 14 residues. Germline loops: CDR1 SGHTA, CDR2 FQGTGA.